Given below is one TCR beta chain in context. There is no known antigen for this receptor. No much larger clone exists at a distance of one base, and base qualities are not known. The entire amount of isolated RNA was reverse transcribed using the High Capacity cDNA Reverse Transcription Kit, so the sequenced TCRB transcripts were expressed ones. Deep immunoSEQ sequencing was applied to naive, central memory and regulatory T cell samples, giving an average of roughly 3.5 million total reads per sample. After sorted cells were lysed in RLT buffer, RNA was extracted with DNase-treated RNeasy Micro or Mini kits, with the choice depending on cell number. To prevent cross-contamination, every cell subset was processed on its own, while patient and healthy donor samples were processed together. The immunoSEQ multiplex PCR was used to amplify TCRB sequences from cDNA, generating 87-bp fragments that spanned the CDR3 region. Sequencing of the amplicons was performed on the Illumina HiSeq platform. Per the source publication's procedure: PCR bias was corrected computationally using synthetic template baselines, and reads within Hamming distance 2 were collapsed, with unmergeable singletons discarded. Reads were aligned to IMGT to assign V, D and J genes, CDR3 length, and insertions or deletions at six rearrangement sites. Within each subset, clonotype counts were normalized to sorted cell number, and only after that were true diversity and Gini coefficients computed with the tcR R package. The overlap coefficient, calculated on TCRB nucleotide sequences, was used to measure repertoire sharing. Out-of-frame TCRB sequences from naive cells were analyzed as a proxy for the pre-selection repertoire. Here the immuneACCESS table is served through TCRdb, limited to in-frame sequences with V and J called. Missing clones are a known gap in these copies; in checked studies unresolved V genes cover under half, and the rest lacks a known reason. V, J and clone size are those of that table, while D and trimming were read from the DNA. This sample is represented by hundreds of thousands of clones; approximately 30% of them were singletons. Around 0.065% of the sample goes to the ten largest clones.

This entry is derived from a study of beta chain features in type 1 diabetes (dated by TCRdb to 2016 to 2019). In terms of the full investigation: No differences in mean age, gender distribution, total cell number or subset yield were found between patients and healthy donors. A total of 90 million to 120 million sorted cells were examined across all samples, and a strong correlation was observed between cell number per subset and RNA yield. In the study, TCRB repertoires of sorted circulating CD4+ T cell subsets from recently diagnosed type 1 diabetes patients were compared with those of matched healthy donors. Whereas all 28 donors provided naive and central memory subsets, regulatory and stem cell-like memory subsets were isolated from just 8 patients and about 8 healthy donors.

Study-level results and caveats: The naive, central memory and regulatory TCRB repertoires appeared to resemble one another more closely among patients than among healthy donors. At VDJ recombination sites, type 1 diabetes patients had fewer insertions and more deleted nucleotides, which implies abnormalities in thymic rearrangement. Shorter templates might have been favored by PCR, but patient and control samples were amplified and corrected together, so both groups would have been affected equally by any skew. Because cDNA was sequenced instead of genomic DNA, highly expressing activated cells could be over-represented, though the groups showed no difference in activation or CD3 levels. A moderate but significant shortening of TCRB CDR3 length was observed in type 1 diabetes patients in all four CD4+ subsets. Because the HLA sub-analyses included only small numbers of individuals, any influence of HLA type on TCRB rearrangement was left unresolved.

A single peripheral blood draw of about 120 mL on average was collected from each donor into heparinised tubes. Naive, central memory, regulatory and stem cell-like memory CD4+ T cells were sorted on a BD FACSAria II using a panel including CD45RO, CCR7, CD25, CD127, CD95 and CD27. All sorted populations exceeded 95% purity. PBMCs were isolated right away by Lymphoprep density gradient centrifugation and were stained directly, without culture. To minimize batch effects, samples were stained and sorted in pairs, one healthy donor with one patient per experiment. Reading the germline V gene (reference sequence) gives CDR1 GTSNPN and CDR2 SVGIG. The CDR3 holds 16 amino acids from the cysteine to the phenylalanine. Of the read, only the CDR3 DNA is kept; its 48 bases are in frame from base 1. V lost 2 bases and J lost 2 bases, and the count of bases not matched to a germline gene is 6.

The rearrangement joined TRBV30 to TRBJ1-5; 10 junctional bases match TRBD1. The clonotype was recovered from a man aged 18 to 35 in good health. Input material: naive CD4+ T cells from blood. The cell subset or site label, read with the paper, signifies: true naive CD4+ T cells. The DNA sequence follows: TGTGCCTGGAGTTTCGCCGGGACAGGGGGCAATCAGCCCCAGCATTTT. Its coded protein is CAWSFAGTGGNQPQHF.